Shown below are 5 T cell receptor beta chains from a single sample sequenced in a study of cytomegalovirus exposure and HLA in healthy donors. Both 60 Vbeta primers and 13 Jbeta primers went into the PCR. The table came from immunoSEQ multiplex PCR; TCRdb's copy has only in-frame clones and leaves some out. The sample records 150,000 to 200,000 clones, roughly four fifths being singletons. The sample taken for sequencing was PBMCs. These receptors all stem from a middle-aged man in good health and CMV-seronegative.

This chain links TRBV5-1 with TRBJ1-2; 7 bases match TRBD1. The J segment lost 6 bases and the V segment lost 4 bases, leaving 3 bases of the junction unmatched. CDR1 is SGHRS and CDR2 is YFSETQ in the germline V gene. The CDR3 loop spans 12 amino acids. In DNA, the CDR3 is TGCGCCAGCAGCCTGACAGGGCATGGCTACACCTTC. Residues: CASSLTGHGYTF.

This chain connects TRBV7-8 to TRBJ2-7; the match to TRBD2 covers 16 bases. This CDR3 contains 19 residues. CDR1 SGHVS and CDR2 FQNEAQ come from the germline V gene. V gave up 2 bases and J gave up 2 bases; unmatched junction bases: 9. As DNA, the CDR3 is TGTGCCAGCAGCTTACCGGGACTAGCGGGAGGGCCGATCCCCTACGAGCAGTACGTC. This sequence encodes CASSLPGLAGGPIPYEQYV.

The rearrangement joins TRBV5-1 to TRBJ1-2; 7 nucleotides agree with TRBD1. The germline gives CDR1 SGHRS, CDR2 YFSETQ. CDR3 length: 14 amino acids. Trimming at V came to 3 bases and at J to 5 bases, leaving 7 bases not matched to a gene. This CDR3 is CASSSQGTLYGYTF. CDR3 coding DNA: TGCGCCAGCAGCTCACAGGGGACCCTATATGGCTACACCTTC. Drawing the rest from reference TRBV5-1 and TRBJ1-2, the complete variable domain is KAGVTQTPRYLIKTRGQQVTLSCSPISGHRSVSWYQQTPGQGLQFLFEYFSETQRNKGNFPGRFSGRQFSNSRSEMNVSTLELGDSALYLCASSSQGTLYGYTFGSGTRLTVV.

The rearrangement joins TRBV5-6 to TRBJ2-1, with 7 positions matching TRBD1. J lost 3 bases, V lost 4 bases, and 10 bases had no gene match. Looked up from germline, CDR1 is SGHDT and CDR2 is YYEEEE. CDR3 length: 16 residues. CDR3 coding DNA: TGTGCCAGCAGCCCGACAGGGAGTAACCTCTACAATGAGCAGTTCTTC. Its translation is CASSPTGSNLYNEQFF.

This clone occurred a few times. V is TRBV18 and J is TRBJ1-1, with D unclear. V shed 2 bases and J shed 1 base, with 26 bases lying between them. The V gene's germline CDR1 is KGHSH and CDR2 LQKENI. CDR3 length: 20 residues. The CDR3 bases are TGTGCCAGCTCACCAGGGAGCGGACCTAAAAGGGAGGGCTGGAACACTGAAGCTTTCTTT. Protein: CASSPGSGPKREGWNTEAFF.